Presented here are 11 T cell receptor beta chains from one specimen sequenced in a study of radiation and T cells in renal cell carcinoma. Time point specified: blood 4 weeks post-SBRT, at nephrectomy. Specified treatment: 15 Gy SBRT to primary tumor, nephrectomy 4 weeks later. Produced via immunoSEQ multiplex PCR; TCRdb's table is partial and in-frame only. The table has approximately 170,000 clones, about 87% seen once. The sample here was blood, taken from a patient whose treatment included radiotherapy and nephrectomy. Every receptor here comes from a woman in her forties or fifties with renal cell carcinoma.

V gene TRBV2 combines with J gene TRBJ2-1, with 8 bases fitting TRBD2. Germline V gene data show CDR1 as SNHLY and CDR2 as FYNNEI. There are 14 residues in the CDR3. The trim removed 7 bases at V and 7 bases at J, leaving 9 bases unmatched. The CDR3 here is CASNTGGIWNEQFF. The CDR3 DNA is TGTGCCAGCAACACGGGGGGGATCTGGAATGAGCAGTTCTTC. Full variable domain (missing parts from reference TRBV2 and TRBJ2-1): EPEVTQTPSHQVTQMGQEVILRCVPISNHLYFYWYRQILGQKVEFLVSFYNNEISEKSEIFDDQFSVERPDGSNFTLKIRSTKLEDSAMYFCASNTGGIWNEQFFGPGTRLTVL.

The chain employs TRBV19 and TRBJ1-6; D is uncertain. V lost 1 base, J lost 10 bases, and 8 bases lay in between. Germline V gives CDR1 LNHDA, CDR2 SQIVND (reference sequence). CDR3 size: 13 residues. As DNA, the CDR3 is TGTGCCAGTAGTATAGTCCCCGACTCACCCCTCCACTTT. Translated, it gives CASSIVPDSPLHF.

The chain couples TRBV10-3 to TRBJ2-1; D possibly uses TRBD1 or TRBD2 (5 bases each). V lost 6 bases to trimming and J lost 7 bases, with 13 bases between them. The CDR3 consists of 13 residues. Per the germline V gene, CDR1 is ENHRY and CDR2 is SYGVKD. For the CDR3, the DNA is TGTGCCATCAGGGGGGAGCCCTTGAATGAGCAGTTCTTC. It translates to CAIRGEPLNEQFF.

The chain recombines TRBV5-6 with TRBJ2-3; TRBD2 matches 10 bases. Germline loops: CDR1 SGHDT, CDR2 YYEEEE. The ends lost 4 bases at V and 1 base at J; junction bases unmatched: 3. The CDR3 contains 15 residues. The CDR3 spells CASSPGTSGTDTQYF. The CDR3, as DNA: TGTGCCAGCAGCCCGGGGACTAGCGGCACAGATACGCAGTATTTT.

There are many counts of this clone. The J gene is TRBJ2-1, the V gene TRBV4-2; 8 nucleotides agree with TRBD2. The V gene's germline CDR1 is LGHNA and CDR2 YNFKEQ. J gave up 12 bases and V 4 bases, and 5 bases lay outside the gene matches. The CDR3 is made up of 12 amino acids. CDR3 protein: CASSLGGGWQFF. The CDR3, as DNA: TGTGCCAGCAGCCTTGGCGGGGGGTGGCAGTTCTTC.

The chain carries TRBV5-1 and TRBJ2-7; 10 nucleotides align to TRBD1. The CDR3 contains 14 residues. CDR1 and CDR2 from the germline V gene are SGHRS and YFSETQ. V gave up 3 bases and J gave up 6 bases; unmatched junction bases: 6. CDR3 residues: CASSWDRGSGEQYF. DNA for the CDR3: TGCGCCAGCAGCTGGGACAGGGGATCCGGCGAGCAGTACTTC. Full variable domain (outside the CDR3, taken from reference TRBV5-1 and TRBJ2-7): KAGVTQTPRYLIKTRGQQVTLSCSPISGHRSVSWYQQTPGQGLQFLFEYFSETQRNKGNFPGRFSGRQFSNSRSEMNVSTLELGDSALYLCASSWDRGSGEQYFGPGTRLTVT.

This chain uses TRBV5-4 with TRBJ2-7, with TRBD1 identical over 8 bases. After removal of 4 bases from V and 1 base from J, the junction contained 10 bases not matched to a gene. There are 16 residues in the CDR3. CDR1 SGHNT and CDR2 YYREEE come from the germline V gene (reference sequence). For the CDR3, the DNA is TGTGCCAGCAGCATTAGAGACAGGGGAGAATCCTACGAGCAGTACTTC. It encodes CASSIRDRGESYEQYF.

The CDR3 region has the DNA TGTGCCAGCAGTCTCAGTATGTTGACAGATACGCAGTATTTT. Amino acid sequence: CASSLSMLTDTQYF. The gene calls are TRBV27 and TRBJ2-3; D gene unclear. The CDR3 length is 14 residues. The germline V gene encodes CDR1 MNHEY and CDR2 SMNVEV (reference sequence). Trimming took 5 bases from V and 3 from J, leaving 12 bases between them.

This clone has a handful of counts. This chain links TRBV4-1 with TRBJ2-7, with D perhaps given as TRBD1 or TRBD2 (5 bases each). This CDR3 region has 12 residues. Germline V gene sequence: CDR1 MGHRA, CDR2 YSYEKL. V shed 3 bases and J shed 6 bases, with 9 bases lying between them. The CDR3 protein is CASSHDGGEQYF. The CDR3 nucleotides read TGCGCCAGCAGCCATGATGGGGGCGAGCAGTACTTC.

V usage is TRBV7-8 and J usage is TRBJ2-5; 8 positions agree with TRBD2. Germline assignment: CDR1 SGHVS and CDR2 FQNEAQ. Unmatched junction bases numbered 6, after V lost 5 bases and J lost 4 bases. The CDR3 sequence is 14 residues long. CDR3 in amino acids: CASSQPGLVETQYF. The CDR3 bases are TGTGCCAGCAGCCAACCGGGACTAGTAGAGACCCAGTACTTC.

The V gene is TRBV20-1, the J gene TRBJ1-1, with D perhaps TRBD1 (5 bases). The CDR3 is 11 residues long. The V end was cut by 2 bases, the J end by 6 bases, with 7 bases between. Germline CDR1 reads DFQATT; CDR2 reads SNEGSKA (reference sequence). The CDR3 region has the DNA TGCAGTGCTAGATCAGGGCCTGAAGCTTTCTTT. Translating it yields CSARSGPEAFF.